This TCR beta chain was retrieved from a study of blood T cells in healthy people across ages (dated by TCRdb to between 2014 and 2016). About the investigation overall: In model experiments, template switching captured roughly one uniquely barcoded TCR beta cDNA molecule for every two T cells. The donors were divided into four age groups: young (average approximately 17 years), middle-aged (about 39), aged (approximately 59) and long-lived (about 84). The study measured age-related changes in TCR beta repertoire diversity using deep sequencing normalized with unique cDNA molecular identifiers. For two donors (one aged 18 to 30 and one aged 80 or older), the study analyzed two additional independent replicas of 1 million unique cDNA reads from the same blood draw. To avoid experimental bias, donors of different ages were spread randomly across the sequencing lanes.

The roughly 39 donors, aged roughly 6 to 100 years, were systemically healthy Caucasian individuals from Russia. Each donor gave ten milliliters of peripheral blood, collected into EDTA-treated Vacutainer tubes. Ficoll-Paque density-gradient centrifugation was used to isolate PBMCs, with at least 6.5 million per sample. Trizol reagent was used to extract total RNA from the PBMCs, yielding at least 6 micrograms per sample. The percentages of naive CD45RAhigh/CD27high T cells were determined by flow cytometry on a PBMC aliquot from every donor. Paper-wide results and their limitations: Observed TCR beta diversity per million T cells fell roughly linearly with age, and a significant reduction was already apparent by age around 44. Estimates of total diversity based on one million sequenced T cells were regarded as lower bounds and as underestimates. There was a strong correlation between observed TCR beta diversity and the percentage of naive T cells measured by flow cytometry. Compared with the aged group, the long-lived group had more naive CD4+ T cells, fewer expanded clones and increased TCR diversity, a pattern suggesting age selection. Because profiling used bulk unsorted PBMCs, naive and antigen-experienced compartments could not be compared conclusively. The CMV infection status of donors was not known, potentially confounding age-related changes in expanded clonotypes.

The library was generated by 5' RACE. The sample was run on an Illumina HiSeq 2500. A second roughly 6 to 12 cycle PCR used a sample-barcoded 5' primer and a J-beta primer mix. A template-switch 5' adaptor carrying 12 random nucleotides introduced a unique molecular identifier onto each TCR beta cDNA molecule. At least 3 million CDR3-containing paired-end reads were obtained from each sample. All of the RNA was converted into first-strand cDNA using the Mint cDNA synthesis kit, with a TRBC-specific oligonucleotide serving as the primer. All cDNA was treated with uracil-DNA glycosylase and then went through a first 18-cycle PCR with the universal primers M1SS and BC2_uni_R. The original methods were these. For normalization, 1 million high-quality reads were randomly selected from each sample, with every read carrying a distinct molecular identifier. Reads with shared molecular identifiers were discarded instead of being binned into consensus sequences. MiTCR, set to a Q25 quality threshold and the strictest error-elimination algorithm, was used for CDR3 identification, clonotype clustering and error correction. Lower-bound total TCR beta diversity was estimated with a nonparametric unseen species model using Euler transformation. TCRdb reworked the public reads: Q25 trimming with fastp, MiXCR clone assembly, productive beta chains retained. Here each entry gathers all rows of one CDR3 protein and keeps the most common genes and DNA. The authors' filters were not applied to this entry. Here the sample has about 1.8 million distinct CDR3 sequences; about 50% occur a single time. The ten largest account for roughly 2.1% of the sample.

V drops 0 bases and J drops 6 bases, leaving 18 bases in between. Per the germline V gene (reference sequence), DFQATT is the CDR1 and SNEGSKA is the CDR2. The CDR3, cysteine through phenylalanine, is 16 amino acids long. The retained sequence is limited to the CDR3, 48 bases, with the frame set at the first base. Details on this clonotype: What antigen it recognizes has not been identified. Per-base quality was not reported, and no clone a single base away is much larger than it.

Sequenced sample: blood. The V and J segments used are TRBV20-1 and TRBJ2-4, with no reliable assignment of the D segment. This receptor was taken from a woman aged 40 to 50 in good health. The CDR3 reads as follows: CSARDREAEPLNIQYF. Read as DNA, the sequence is TGCAGTGCTAGAGATCGAGAAGCAGAGCCCCTAAACATTCAGTACTTC.